Presented here are 30 T cell receptor beta chains from one specimen sequenced in a study of cytomegalovirus exposure and HLA in healthy donors (dated by TCRdb to the late 2010s). The library relied on the immunoSEQ multiplex PCR assay. The multiplex PCR relied on a mix of 60 forward primers for TCR Vbeta segments and 13 reverse primers for TCR Jbeta segments. TCRdb mirrors the immuneACCESS table, restricted to in-frame sequences. Some clones are absent from its copies; in checked studies, under half trace to an unresolved V gene, and the reason for the others is unknown. This sample's records show under 200,000 clones. The ten top clones hold 2.1% of the sample. Source material: PBMCs. These receptors originate from a man aged 25-45 years in good health and CMV-seronegative.

The CDR3 region is CASSQGLVSGSDTQYF. DNA of the CDR3: TGTGCCAGCAGCCAAGGGTTAGTCAGCGGGAGTGATACGCAGTATTTT. The chain couples TRBV4-2 to TRBJ2-3, with 8 positions matching TRBD2. Germline V gene lookup returns CDR1 LGHNA and CDR2 YNFKEQ. There are 16 residues in the CDR3. J was trimmed by 6 bases and V by 1 base; bases with no gene match: 9.

The chain uses TRBV4-2 and TRBJ2-3; D might be TRBD2 (5 bases). The germline gives CDR1 LGHNA, CDR2 YNFKEQ. This CDR3 comprises 15 residues. The V end was cut by 1 base, the J end by 0 bases, with 8 bases between. The CDR3 nucleotides are TGTGCCAGCAGCCAAGGGCGGGCTAGCACAGATACGCAGTATTTT. This sequence encodes CASSQGRASTDTQYF.

This chain connects TRBV30 to TRBJ2-1; 11 nucleotides align to TRBD2. This CDR3 has 13 amino acids. Germline CDR1 GTSNPN, CDR2 SVGIG (reference sequence). The J segment lost 7 bases and the V segment lost 7 bases, leaving 6 bases of the junction unmatched. The CDR3 DNA sequence: TGTGCCTCCTCTAGCGGGAGGCAAAATGAGCAGTTCTTC. Its translation is CASSSGRQNEQFF. Supplemented by reference TRBV30 and TRBJ2-1, the full variable domain reads SQTIHQWPATLVQPVGSPLSLECTVEGTSNPNLYWYRQAAGRGLQLLFYSVGIGQISSEVPQNLSASRPQDRQFILSSKKLLLSDSGFYLCASSSGRQNEQFFGPGTRLTVL.

This chain links TRBV7-2 with TRBJ2-7; 10 bases are a match to TRBD2. CDR1 is SGHTA, CDR2 FQGNSA, per germline. Unmatched junction bases numbered 10, after V lost 5 bases and J lost 3 bases. The CDR3 has 16 residues. The CDR3 DNA reads TGTGCCAGCAGCACAGCGGGGGGGAGGTTTGGCTACGAGCAGTACTTC. As protein: CASSTAGGRFGYEQYF. Using reference TRBV7-2 and TRBJ2-7 for the parts outside the CDR3, the full variable domain is GAGVSQSPSNKVTEKGKDVELRCDPISGHTALYWYRQSLGQGLEFLIYFQGNSAPDKSGLPSDRFSAERTGGSVSTLTIQRTQQEDSAVYLCASSTAGGRFGYEQYFGPGTRLTVT.

The V call is TRBV11-3, the J call TRBJ2-2; TRBD2 matches at 8 bases. CDR1 and CDR2 (germline): SGHNT, YENEEA. CDR3 length: 16 residues. Trimming removed 1 base from V and 5 bases from J; junction bases left unmatched: 6. For the CDR3, the DNA is TGTGCCAGCAGCTTAGCGGGAGGGCCCCGGACCGGGGAGCTGTTTTTT. Its protein is CASSLAGGPRTGELFF.

The chain couples TRBV5-6 to TRBJ2-7; 8 bases map to TRBD1. This CDR3 spans 16 amino acids. J was trimmed by 6 bases and V by 5 bases; bases with no gene match: 16. The germline V gene has CDR1 SGHDT and CDR2 YYEEEE. CDR3 nucleotide sequence: TGTGCCAGCAGATTTGACCCAGGGGGCGCTTTGGGCGAGCAGTACTTC. It is translated as CASRFDPGGALGEQYF.

The chain uses TRBV11-3 and TRBJ2-1; D is possibly TRBD1 (5 bases). Deletions cut 5 bases from V and 5 bases from J, with 16 bases between. From germline, CDR1 is SGHNT and CDR2 YENEEA. The CDR3 is 15 amino acids. The CDR3 region has the DNA TGTGCCAGCAGCCCCGGCAGGGATTCAAACAATGAGCAGTTCTTC. Amino acids: CASSPGRDSNNEQFF.

The genes are TRBV6-5 and TRBJ2-1; 7 bases line up with TRBD2. The CDR3 runs to 15 residues. Germline V lookup: CDR1 MNHEY, CDR2 SVGAGI. With 6 bases clipped from V and 7 bases from J, the junction kept 12 bases outside the gene matches. The CDR3 DNA reads as TGTGCCAGCAGCGTCACGATTGGGGGGGGGAATGAGCAGTTCTTC. This sequence encodes CASSVTIGGGNEQFF.

The chain joins TRBV14 to TRBJ2-3; TRBD2 matches 7 bases. The germline V gene encodes CDR1 SGHDN and CDR2 FVKESK. This CDR3 is 15 amino acids long. Trimming cost V 5 bases and J 2 bases; bases outside gene matches: 7. The chain's CDR3 is CASSDTRGNTDTQYF. The DNA for the CDR3 is TGTGCCAGCAGCGATACGCGGGGGAACACAGATACGCAGTATTTT.

The V call is TRBV6-1, the J call TRBJ2-7; 12 bases align to TRBD2. This CDR3 has 16 residues. The V gene's germline CDR1 is MNHNS and CDR2 SASEGT. The ends lost 0 bases at V and 6 bases at J; junction bases unmatched: 6. The CDR3 loop reads CASSEALQLAGGEQYF. For the CDR3, the DNA is TGTGCCAGCAGTGAAGCGCTTCAACTAGCGGGAGGCGAGCAGTACTTC.

The rearrangement joins TRBV28 to TRBJ1-5; D not certain. Looked up from germline, CDR1 is MDHEN and CDR2 is SYDVKM. The CDR3 spans 17 residues. V lost 2 bases and J 9 bases, leaving 23 bases between the germline ends. This CDR3 reads CASSLPRVIRKTRPQHF. For the CDR3, the DNA is TGTGCCAGCAGTTTACCCCGCGTCATCCGAAAAACGCGGCCCCAGCATTTT.

This chain connects TRBV27 to TRBJ2-1; TRBD1 agrees at 10 bases. The CDR3 spans 18 residues. The V segment lost 6 bases and the J segment 2 bases; nucleotides outside the gene matches: 13. Germline-derived CDR1 and CDR2 are MNHEY and SMNVEV (reference sequence). CDR3 DNA sequence: TGTGCCAGCAGACTACCAGAGGACAGGGGGGGTACCTACAATGAGCAGTTCTTC. As protein: CASRLPEDRGGTYNEQFF.

This rearrangement joins TRBV6-6 to TRBJ2-7, with D tentatively TRBD2 (7 bases). V was pared by 0 bases and J by 7 bases, with 16 bases between. In germline, CDR1 is MNHNY, CDR2 SVGAGI (reference sequence). This CDR3 is built from 15 residues. CDR3 sequence: CASSYSAGAQGEQYF. The CDR3 region has the DNA TGTGCCAGCAGTTACTCGGCGGGGGCCCAGGGGGAGCAGTACTTC.

The J gene is TRBJ1-2, the V gene TRBV19, with TRBD1 matching 7 bases. The CDR3 is 13 amino acids. Germline lookup yields CDR1 LNHDA and CDR2 SQIVND (reference sequence). Trimming removed 4 bases from V and 7 bases from J; junction bases left unmatched: 6. CDR3 region: CASSNAGTVGYTF. The CDR3 region has the DNA TGTGCCAGTAGTAACGCCGGGACAGTTGGCTACACCTTC.

The rearrangement links TRBV11-2 to TRBJ1-2; 10 bases map to TRBD1. V was clipped by 3 bases and J by 6 bases; unmatched bases: 4. This CDR3 has 14 residues. Germline CDR1 and CDR2: SGHAT and FQNNGV. This CDR3 is CASSFLTGGNGYTF. The DNA of the CDR3 is TGTGCCAGCAGCTTCCTGACAGGGGGCAATGGCTACACCTTC. The full variable domain, in which reference TRBV11-2 and TRBJ1-2 provide the parts outside the CDR3, is EAGVAQSPRYKIIEKRQSVAFWCNPISGHATLYWYQQILGQGPKLLIQFQNNGVVDDSQLPKDRFSAERLKGVDSTLKIQPAKLEDSAVYLCASSFLTGGNGYTFGSGTRLTVV.

The rearrangement links TRBV7-9 to TRBJ1-1; D uncertain. Germline CDR1 is SEHNR and CDR2 is FQNEAQ (reference sequence). The CDR3 contains 15 residues. V gave up 5 bases and J gave up 7 bases, with 20 bases separating them. This CDR3 reads CASSPRGEGRSEAFF. The CDR3 DNA sequence: TGTGCCAGCAGCCCCCGTGGAGAGGGAAGGAGTGAAGCTTTCTTT. The full variable domain, with the rest looked up from reference TRBV7-9 and TRBJ1-1, is DTGVSQNPRHKITKRGQNVTFRCDPISEHNRLYWYRQTLGQGPEFLTYFQNEAQLEKSRLLSDRFSAERPKGSFSTLEIQRTEQGDSAMYLCASSPRGEGRSEAFFGQGTRLTVV.

V usage is TRBV5-4 and J usage is TRBJ2-1; TRBD1 matches at 9 bases. V trimming: 1 base; J trimming: 8 bases; junction bases outside the gene matches: 10. Germline values: CDR1 SGHNT, CDR2 YYREEE (reference sequence). The CDR3 contains 16 residues. CDR3 region: CASSLWSGQGWDEQFF. The CDR3, as DNA: TGTGCCAGCAGCTTGTGGTCAGGACAGGGGTGGGATGAGCAGTTCTTC.

The chain combines TRBV5-6 with TRBJ1-2; D is uncertain. Looked up from germline, CDR1 is SGHDT and CDR2 is YYEEEE. V lost 2 bases and J 8 bases, leaving 7 bases between the germline ends. The CDR3 totals 11 residues. The CDR3 DNA follows: TGTGCCAGCAGCTTTATGCAGGGCTACACCTTC. This gives the protein CASSFMQGYTF.

V usage is TRBV10-1 and J usage is TRBJ2-3; 10 nucleotides match TRBD2. This CDR3 has 15 amino acids. V trimming: 4 bases; J trimming: 5 bases; junction bases outside the gene matches: 6. The germline gives CDR1 WNHNN, CDR2 SYGVQD (reference sequence). This CDR3 reads CASSGTSGVQDTQYF. CDR3 coding DNA: TGCGCCAGCAGTGGAACTAGCGGGGTCCAAGATACGCAGTATTTT.

V and J are TRBV29-1 and TRBJ1-2, with 7 nucleotides matching TRBD1. V gave up 6 bases and J gave up 5 bases; unmatched junction bases: 6. Germline lookup yields CDR1 SQVTM and CDR2 ANQGSEA. The CDR3 consists of 12 residues. CDR3 sequence reads: CSVEGQIYGYTF. The CDR3 DNA follows: TGCAGCGTGGAGGGACAGATTTATGGCTACACCTTC.

V is TRBV29-1 and J is TRBJ2-3; 8 positions match TRBD1. The CDR3 contains 14 residues. The J segment lost 2 bases and the V segment lost 6 bases, leaving 7 bases of the junction unmatched. The V gene's germline CDR1 is SQVTM and CDR2 ANQGSEA. The CDR3 sequence is CSVSGTGYTDTQYF. CDR3 coding DNA: TGCAGCGTATCCGGGACAGGTTACACAGATACGCAGTATTTT.

This chain uses TRBV2 with TRBJ1-4; 11 nucleotides match TRBD1. The V gene's germline CDR1 is SNHLY and CDR2 FYNNEI. V lost 6 bases to trimming and J lost 8 bases; unmatched junction nucleotides: 5. The CDR3 is 14 amino acids. DNA of the CDR3: TGTGCCAGCAGAGGCGGGACAGGGGGGGAAAAACTGTTTTTT. It is translated as CASRGGTGGEKLFF.

The chain combines TRBV4-3 with TRBJ1-1, with 10 bases that match TRBD1. Germline loops: CDR1 LGHNA, CDR2 YSLEER. J gave up 11 bases and V 4 bases, and 13 bases lay outside the gene matches. The CDR3 has 15 residues. This CDR3 reads CASSLEPGQGTRAFF. In DNA, the CDR3 is TGCGCCAGCAGCCTAGAACCGGGACAGGGGACCCGTGCTTTCTTT.

The chain employs TRBV7-9 and TRBJ2-5, with 12 bases fitting TRBD2. The CDR3 contains 15 residues. Unmatched junction bases numbered 7, after V lost 5 bases and J lost 6 bases. CDR1 and CDR2 (germline): SEHNR, FQNEAQ (reference sequence). As DNA, the CDR3 is TGTGCCAGCAGCCCCCGACTAGCGGGAGACCAGACCCAGTACTTC. This gives the protein CASSPRLAGDQTQYF.

The chain joins TRBV7-9 to TRBJ2-7; 10 positions agree with TRBD2. CDR3 length: 17 residues. Losses at the gene ends were 6 bases for V and 1 base for J; bases not matched to a gene: 12. In germline, CDR1 is SEHNR, CDR2 FQNEAQ (reference sequence). The CDR3 DNA reads TGTGCCAGCAGATTACCTAGCGGGAGCCGGGTTTCCTACGAGCAGTACTTC. Its protein is CASRLPSGSRVSYEQYF.

CDR3 DNA: TGTGCCAGCAGTTTAATCGGACAGGGTGGAGGCTACACCTTC. Protein sequence: CASSLIGQGGGYTF. J is TRBJ1-2 and V is TRBV27, with 8 bases matching TRBD1. This CDR3 contains 14 residues. Germline V gene sequence: CDR1 MNHEY, CDR2 SMNVEV (reference sequence). The trim removed 2 bases at V and 8 bases at J, leaving 7 bases unmatched.

J is TRBJ2-6 and V is TRBV14; possible D gene TRBD1, 6 bases. V lost 4 bases, J lost 2 bases, and 21 bases lay in between. CDR1 and CDR2 from the germline V gene are SGHDN and FVKESK. The CDR3 has 19 amino acids. In nucleotides, the CDR3 is TGTGCCAGCAGCCCCTACCCACAGGGTCAAGCTCCTGGGGCCAACGTCCTGACTTTC. This translates into CASSPYPQGQAPGANVLTF. The full variable domain, its missing parts supplied by reference TRBV14 and TRBJ2-6, is EAGVTQFPSHSVIEKGQTVTLRCDPISGHDNLYWYRRVMGKEIKFLLHFVKESKQDESGMPNNRFLAERTGGTYSTLKVQPAELEDSGVYFCASSPYPQGQAPGANVLTFGAGSRLTVL.

The V gene is TRBV7-9, the J gene TRBJ1-5; a weak D match, TRBD1 (5 bases). The CDR3 totals 15 residues. Germline lookup yields CDR1 SEHNR and CDR2 FQNEAQ (reference sequence). V was shortened by 5 bases and J by 1 base, with 12 bases between the two germline ends. The CDR3 spells CASSPRGDSNQPQHF. As DNA, the CDR3 is TGTGCCAGCAGCCCACGGGGGGACAGCAATCAGCCCCAGCATTTT.

CDR3 in DNA: TGTGCCAGCAGCCAAGATCAACAGGGGCGGTCCTACGAGCAGTACTTC. Amino acids: CASSQDQQGRSYEQYF. The V gene is TRBV4-2, the J gene TRBJ2-7, with 7 nucleotides matching TRBD1. This CDR3 is built from 16 residues. Germline CDR1 reads LGHNA; CDR2 reads YNFKEQ. V trimming: 0 bases; J trimming: 1 base; junction bases outside the gene matches: 6.

The V call is TRBV27, the J call TRBJ2-7, with D possibly TRBD1 on 6 matching bases. The CDR3 is 12 residues long. Trimming stripped 4 bases from V and 4 bases from J, with 8 bases between. Per germline, CDR1 MNHEY and CDR2 SMNVEV (reference sequence). The CDR3 DNA follows: TGTGCCAGCAGTTCAACAGGGTACGAGCAGTACTTC. Translation gives CASSSTGYEQYF.